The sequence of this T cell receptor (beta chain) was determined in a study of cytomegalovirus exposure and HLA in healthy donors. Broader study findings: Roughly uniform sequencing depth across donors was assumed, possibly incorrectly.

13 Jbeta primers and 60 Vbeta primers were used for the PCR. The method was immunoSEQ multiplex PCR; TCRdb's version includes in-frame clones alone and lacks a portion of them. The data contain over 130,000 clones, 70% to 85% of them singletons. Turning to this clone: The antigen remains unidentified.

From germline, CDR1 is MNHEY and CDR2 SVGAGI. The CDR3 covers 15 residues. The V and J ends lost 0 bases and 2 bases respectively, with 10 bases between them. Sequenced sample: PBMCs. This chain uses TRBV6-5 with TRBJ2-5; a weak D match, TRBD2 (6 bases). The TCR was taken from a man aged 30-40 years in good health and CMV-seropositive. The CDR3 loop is CASSYSMGRQETQYF. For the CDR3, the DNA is TGTGCCAGCAGTTACTCTATGGGGAGGCAAGAGACCCAGTACTTC.